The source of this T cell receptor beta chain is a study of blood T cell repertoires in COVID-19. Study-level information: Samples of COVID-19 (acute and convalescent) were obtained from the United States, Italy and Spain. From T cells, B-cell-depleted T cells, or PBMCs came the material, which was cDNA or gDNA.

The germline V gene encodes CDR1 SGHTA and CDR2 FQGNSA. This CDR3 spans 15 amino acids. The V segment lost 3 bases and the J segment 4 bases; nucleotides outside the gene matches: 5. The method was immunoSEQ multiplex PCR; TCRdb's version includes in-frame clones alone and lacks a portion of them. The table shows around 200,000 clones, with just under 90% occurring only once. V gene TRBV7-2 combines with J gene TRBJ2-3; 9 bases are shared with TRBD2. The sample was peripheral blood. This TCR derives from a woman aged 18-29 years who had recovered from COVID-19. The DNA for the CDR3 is TGTGCCAGCAGCTTCAGCGGGGGGACCTCAGATACGCAGTATTTT. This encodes CASSFSGGTSDTQYF.